The present T cell receptor (beta chain) was sequenced within a study of T cells expressing NK-cell markers. The wider study: The study drew TCR beta repertoires from sorted CD3+CD56+NKG2C+, CD3+CD56+NKG2C- and CD3+CD56-NKG2C+ T cells.

In regard to this clonotype: Its matching antigen is unknown.

Overall study results and limits: Each of 6 or 7 donors carried dominant NKG2C+ clonotypes accounting for about 1.0-8% of CD8+ T cells.

Reanalyzing the 5' RACE reads, TCRdb keeps one entry per CDR3 protein, without DNA. This sample contains around 140,000 distinct CDR3 sequences. The CDR3 has 15 residues. In germline, CDR1 is KGHDR, CDR2 SFDVKD. Input material: blood T cells: a sorted CD56 or NKG2C T cell subset, CD4+ or CD8+ T cells, or bulk PBMC T cells (not recorded which). The chain links TRBV24-1 to TRBJ2-1; TCRdb's assignment of TRBD1 cannot be checked, as there is no DNA. The TCR comes from a man in his late teens or twenties in good health. The CDR3 here is CATSDGASSYNEQFF.